This TCR beta chain was profiled in a study of blood T cells in healthy people across ages. Study overall: The template switching approach captured approximately one barcoded beta molecule for every two T cells. Study-wide results and caveats: CMV status of donors was not determined, possibly confounding expanded clonotype changes. Diversity of TCR beta per million T cells declined in a roughly linear way with age.

In regard to this clonotype: Its antigen is unknown.

Each sample yielded at least 5 micrograms of PBMC total RNA. This CDR3 has 13 residues. Looked up from germline, CDR1 is SGHTA and CDR2 is FQGNSA. V gave up 5 bases and J gave up 7 bases, with 12 bases separating them. The authors ran a second PCR of roughly 6 to 12 cycles using a sample-barcoded 5' primer and a J-beta primer mix. MiXCR was run by TCRdb on the 5' RACE reads, yielding one entry per CDR3 protein. The sample consists of 780,000 or so distinct CDR3 sequences, roughly 56% of them appearing once. The specimen sequenced was blood. The chain carries TRBV7-2 and TRBJ2-1; D uncertain. The receptor's source is a man aged 35 to 55 in good health. The CDR3 nucleotides read TGTGCCAGCAGCCCCATACGTGATAATGAGCAGTTCTTC. This translates into CASSPIRDNEQFF.